The text below deals with one T cell receptor (beta chain). The specificity of this receptor is unknown. No clone much larger than this one lies a single base away; base qualities are absent. The data are from a study of T cell repertoires and HLA-DP antigens (dated by TCRdb to the late 2010s). Concerning the study at large: An in vitro model of CD4+ T cell alloreactivity against allogeneic HLA-DP presented by transduced HeLa cells was used in the study. Compared with self, one alloantigen differed at one amino acid in the peptide-binding groove and the other differed at ten, modelling structurally similar versus dissimilar alloantigens. Of the three donors, two were male and one was female, and their ages ranged from the 18-to-29 age band up to the 60-to-69 age band. On average, approximately 220 ng of DNA went in for sorted CD137+CD4+ samples, versus roughly 1.2 ug for pre-culture CD4+ samples. What the research found in general, with its limitations: Sorted CD137+ cells showed similar clonality against both alloantigens (around 0.4), much higher than the clonality of pre-culture samples (about 0.04). The naive and memory CD4+ repertoires were not analysed as separate populations. Clones undetected before culture had an average cumulative frequency of roughly 36% against one allele versus around 49% against the other. The study was limited by having only a few donors, by relying on a non-physiological HeLa antigen-presenting system, and by using total CD4+ responder cells.

TCRB CDR3 regions were amplified with the immunoSEQ multiplex PCR using forward primers for 54 TRBV segments and reverse primers for 13 TRBJ segments. For pre-culture CD4+ samples, sequencing was done at deep resolution with a target of 200,000 to 250,000 T cell genomes. Sequencing of the amplicons on an Illumina HiSeq System generated 87 bp reads spanning the CDR3. The paper's data handling went like this. PCR and sequencing errors in the reads were corrected, and CDR3 regions were defined by aligning to IMGT reference sequences. Template and unique rearrangement counts were estimated using synthetic template pools. Clonality was calculated as 1 minus Pielou's evenness. Richness was estimated with the Daley-Smith estimator. Repertoire overlap was measured with Morisita's index. Clones present in cultured samples but not detected in the pre-culture repertoire of the same donor were defined as low-abundance clones. The table comes from immuneACCESS by way of TCRdb, which keeps in-frame sequences with V and J called. Part of the clones is missing from these tables; in studies checked, under half for an unresolved V gene and the rest for unknown reasons. Clonal size and the V and J genes are those of that table, whereas D and trimming came from the DNA. Across this sample there are approximately 90,000 clones, with approximately 86% seen only once. Of the sample, about 1.8% is held by the ten largest clones.

Untouched CD4+ T cells were isolated from Ficoll-separated PBMC by magnetic bead negative selection, reaching an average purity of around 98%. Untouched CD4+ T cells were isolated from Ficoll-separated PBMC with magnetic beads, reaching around 98% purity with negligible CD8+ contamination. Peripheral blood mononuclear cells were supplied by the buffy coats of a few healthy blood donors, who served as the study donors. CMV seronegative status was shared by all three donors. Genomic DNA was extracted with the DNeasy Blood & Tissue Kit. TCRB sequencing was performed on genomic DNA from sorted CD137+CD4+ cells and pre-culture CD4+ baseline samples from each subject. Trimming at the junction amounts to 4 bases on V and 3 bases on J, and the germline ends lie 13 bases apart. Inclusive of the bounding cysteine and phenylalanine, the CDR3 is 14 residues long. Kept here is only the CDR3 DNA, which spans 42 bases and is read in frame from base 1. The germline V gene specifies MNHEY as CDR1 and SVGAGI as CDR2.

Recombination connected TRBV6-5 to TRBJ2-7; the D assignment is uncertain and may be TRBD1 or TRBD2, with 7 bases supporting each. The TCR originated in a man aged 45-65 years in good health and CMV-seronegative. Sequencing was performed on CD4+ T cells from PBMCs. CDR3 sequence: CASSFSGGVYEQYF. The DNA is as follows: TGTGCCAGCAGTTTCTCAGGGGGGGTCTACGAGCAGTACTTC.